This T cell receptor beta chain was profiled in a study of identical twins (dated by TCRdb to 2016 to 2017). For the study in its entirety: The study deep-sequenced TCR alpha and beta repertoires from monozygotic twins, unrelated adults of various ages and cord blood to test whether fetal clonotypes persist. To rule out contamination, replicate twin experiments were performed at different times with different library preparation protocols. Results and caveats for the whole study, not just this receptor: Fewer insertions were carried by abundant cord blood beta clonotypes; a weaker similar trend was observed in young adult naive repertoires, while no such trend was observed in memory repertoires. Because the same donors could not be followed over many years, the conclusions depended on cross-sectional statistical analysis. In monozygotic twins, recombination models systematically underestimated out-of-frame TCR alpha sharing, but the models matched the sharing seen between unrelated individuals. Invariant T cells such as MAIT and iNKT could partly confound zero-insertion analyses, though diverse VJ usage argued against this for most clonotypes. A weaker excess of twin sharing was found in beta out-of-frame sequences because the signal-to-noise ratio was lowered by fewer shared sequences. Compared with coincidental sharing between unrelated individuals, out-of-frame TCR alpha sequences shared between twins showed an excess of sequences with low generation probability.

The CDR3 has 14 amino acids, counting the end cysteine and phenylalanine. Only the CDR3 part of the read is kept: 42 bases, read in frame from the first base. V is pared back by 3 bases and J by 2 bases, with 11 bases lying between the germline termini. CDR1 and CDR2, looked up from the germline V gene (reference sequence), are DFQATT and SNEGSKA. Every donor was a healthy Caucasian. The researchers also sequenced three unrelated adults who were not twins: a male aged 18 to 30, a male aged 50 to 60, and a female aged 50 to 60. Using Miltenyi CD45RO+ enrichment and human naive T-cell isolation kits, memory (CD45RO+) and naive T cells were isolated from PBMC. This clonotype has a count of ten or more. The antigen this receptor binds is unknown. Per-base quality was not reported, and no clone a single base away is much larger than it. The library was prepared using 5' RACE. Sequencing relied on an Illumina HiSeq 2000. Template switching added a universal primer binding site, and the final cDNA carried a unique molecular identifier that allowed TCR cDNA molecules to be counted accurately. Specific primers in the conserved constant-segment region were used to synthesize first-strand cDNA for TCR alpha and beta chains. Each cDNA library was double barcoded, with a SMART-Mk sample barcode plus Illumina barcodes, to control for contamination. TruSeq adapter sequences and Illumina sample barcodes were added in two successive PCR steps. The TCR alpha and beta cDNA libraries were sequenced on the Illumina HiSeq platform using custom primers. The study's processing was this. MiGEC processed the raw reads to extract unique molecular identifiers, while MiXCR was used to determine the CDR3 positions. For each individual, recombination models were inferred using an EM algorithm with the repgenHMM and IGoR tools. Shared clonotype analysis was performed with the tcR package in R, normalizing sharing by the product of cloneset sizes. To study raw recombination free of thymic and clonal selection effects, out-of-frame nonproductive sequences were analyzed. The public sequencing data were trimmed at Q25 with fastp and processed into clonotypes with MiXCR by TCRdb, which kept only in-frame beta chains. Each record represents a unique CDR3 protein, reported with the most common genes and DNA among its rows. The V and J calls, along with clone size, are taken from TCRdb and not from the paper's own processing. The sample records about 340,000 distinct CDR3 sequences, roughly 10% of which are singletons. Under 9.5% of the sample is held by the ten biggest clonotypes.

This TCR derives from a woman aged 45-60 years in good health. Sequenced: naive T cells sorted from blood. The cell subset or site label, read with the paper, signifies: cells isolated with a human naive T-cell isolation kit. The V and J genes are TRBV20-1 and TRBJ1-3; the D gene is perhaps TRBD1, from 5 matching bases. The CDR3 region reads CSASVRGPGNTIYF. Read as DNA, the sequence is TGCAGTGCTAGCGTTCGGGGCCCTGGAAACACCATATATTTT.